This T cell receptor beta chain was sequenced in a study of T-cell reconstitution after alpha-beta-depleted transplantation in children. Molecular barcoding with unique molecular identifiers was used for the TCRbeta library. TCRdb re-called the PCR reads through MiXCR, storing one row per CDR3 protein. In the table there are roughly 590,000 distinct CDR3 sequences, 16% of which are singletons. This clonotype was seen a handful of times. Germline assignment: CDR1 MNHNS and CDR2 SASEGT. The CDR3 covers 18 residues. V dropped 6 bases and J dropped 2 bases, with 25 bases sitting between them. The sample was PBMCs from the stem cell graft donor, taken from the stem cell graft. The source of this sequence is a human donor who donated a stem cell graft to a child with acute myeloid leukemia. V is TRBV6-1 and J is TRBJ1-2; D possibly corresponds to TRBD1 (5 bases). This CDR3 is CASSPLTAQGPENYGYTF. The DNA for the CDR3 is TGTGCCAGCAGCCCTTTGACGGCGCAGGGACCTGAAAACTATGGCTACACCTTC.